This record concerns one T cell receptor beta chain sequence. The antigen is unknown. The data are from a study of Ad26.COV2.S vaccination and SARS-CoV-2 variants. Study-wide results and caveats: Compared with placebo recipients, vaccine recipients had higher spike-specific TCR breadth. Whether participants received vaccine or placebo, their non-spike TCR breadth was similar. Measures of TCR breadth and depth may have fallen short of total T cell responses.

Assay used: immunoSEQ multiplex PCR; TCRdb lists only in-frame clones, some missing. The top ten hold approximately 1.5% of the sample, which has about 680,000 clones, roughly nine tenths seen once. Treatment indicated: some 19 received Ad26.COV2.S at low or high dose, single or two shots; 5 received placebo; per-sample allocation not given. Repertoires come from day 63 after the first vaccine or placebo injection. Germline CDR1 SGHVS, CDR2 FNYEAQ. V gave up 4 bases and J gave up 2 bases, with 12 bases separating them. This CDR3 is built from 15 residues. The source was peripheral blood, collected in a trial of Ad26.COV2.S vaccine versus placebo. The TCR sequence derives from a person between 18 and 60 years old who received the Ad26.COV2.S COVID-19 vaccine or a placebo. This rearrangement joins TRBV7-6 to TRBJ2-1; D might be TRBD2 (6 bases). CDR3 DNA: TGTGCCAGCAGCTCATCCCCGGGGGCCTACAATGAGCAGTTCTTC. Amino acid sequence: CASSSSPGAYNEQFF.